This T cell receptor beta chain emerged from a study of blood T cell repertoires in COVID-19. Per the original data handling: Scientists estimated how many nucleated cells there were by amplifying reference gene primers. The protocol was immunoSEQ multiplex PCR, while the TCRdb copy is restricted to in-frame clones and leaves out a portion. V and J calls and clone size come straight from that table; D and trimming were deduced from the DNA. The sample holds 130,000 to 150,000 clones, about four fifths seen once. The germline V gene has CDR1 SGHRS and CDR2 YFSETQ. The CDR3 length is 16 residues. The junction had 2 bases not matched to a gene; V was cut back by 2 bases and J by 2 bases.

J is TRBJ2-2 and V is TRBV5-1, with 11 bases identical to TRBD1. This TCR was sampled from a human donor with acute or convalescent COVID-19. The donor label of this sample is uncertain. Sequenced: peripheral blood. CDR3 nucleotides: TGCGCCAGCAGCTTTGGGACAGGGGGTAACACCGGGGAGCTGTTTTTT. This encodes CASSFGTGGNTGELFF.